A single sample is the source of the 25 T cell receptor beta chains below, sequenced in a study of T cell responses to AZD1222 COVID-19 vaccine. Assay: immunoSEQ multiplex PCR; the TCRdb copy retains only in-frame clones and omits some. The table lists approximately 50,000 clones, about 86% of them singletons. Sequences were derived from peripheral blood, sampled 28 days after the second AZD1222 dose. These receptor sequences come from an adult who received the AZD1222 COVID-19 vaccine.

The DNA for the CDR3 is TGTGCCAGCGCTCCGGGGGGCCGCAATCAGCCCCAGCATTTT. As protein: CASAPGGRNQPQHF. The gene calls are TRBV28 and TRBJ1-5, with D possibly matching TRBD1 (6 bases). Germline CDR1 reads MDHEN; CDR2 reads SYDVKM. V lost 8 bases, J lost 2 bases, and 13 bases lay in between. The CDR3 spans 14 residues.

This chain joins TRBV20-1 and TRBJ2-7; a weak D match, TRBD1 (6 bases). The V gene's germline CDR1 is DFQATT and CDR2 SNEGSKA (reference sequence). The CDR3 totals 14 residues. The V gene lost 3 bases and the J gene lost 0 bases, with 12 bases spanning the gap. CDR3 amino acids: CSASPPQGSYEQYF. CDR3 nucleotide sequence: TGCAGTGCTAGTCCACCACAGGGCTCCTACGAGCAGTACTTC.

The rearrangement joins TRBV6-5 to TRBJ2-5; D is undetermined. The CDR3 extends over 13 amino acids. Trimming stripped 6 bases from V and 1 base from J, with 9 bases between. Per germline, CDR1 MNHEY and CDR2 SVGAGI. In DNA, the CDR3 is TGTGCCAGCAGCCGACGGTTCCAAGAGACCCAGTACTTC. Translating gives CASSRRFQETQYF.

The chain is built from TRBV28 and TRBJ1-1, with D possibly matching TRBD1 (5 bases). CDR1 MDHEN and CDR2 SYDVKM come from the germline V gene. V was pared by 7 bases and J by 0 bases, with 30 bases between. The CDR3 extends over 20 amino acids. The CDR3 DNA follows: TGTGCCAGCACCTCCTTTTACGGGGGGGGTAAAAAAGTCATGAACACTGAAGCTTTCTTT. This sequence encodes CASTSFYGGGKKVMNTEAFF. The full variable domain, in which reference TRBV28 and TRBJ1-1 provide the parts outside the CDR3, is DVKVTQSSRYLVKRTGEKVFLECVQDMDHENMFWYRQDPGLGLRLIYFSYDVKMKEKGDIPEGYSVSREKKERFSLILESASTNQTSMYLCASTSFYGGGKKVMNTEAFFGQGTRLTVV.

The chain recombines TRBV19 with TRBJ2-1; D might be TRBD1 or TRBD2, each matching 5 bases. Germline loops: CDR1 LNHDA, CDR2 SQIVND (reference sequence). The CDR3 totals 15 residues. The V end was cut by 1 base, the J end by 2 bases, with 9 bases between. The CDR3 DNA reads as TGTGCCAGTAGTATAGGGGGGAGAACCTACAATGAGCAGTTCTTC. The encoded protein is CASSIGGRTYNEQFF.

Details on this clone: The junction and the germline gene differ at one end; a read error may be behind it. The chain uses TRBV7-9 and TRBJ2-3; D remains ambiguous. Germline V gene sequence: CDR1 SEHNR, CDR2 FQNEAQ (reference sequence). The CDR3 length is 8 residues. The CDR3 DNA follows: TGTGCCAGCAGCTCCTCGCATTTT. Amino acids: CASSSSHF.

The chain is built from TRBV28 and TRBJ1-3; TRBD1 might be the D (5 bases). Between the trimmed V and J ends, which lost 0 bases and 0 bases, there was a span of 18 bases. Germline CDR1 MDHEN, CDR2 SYDVKM. The CDR3 spans 19 residues. The CDR3 nucleotides are TGTGCCAGCAGTTTATGGGCAGGGAAAGGGACCTTCTCTGGAAACACCATATATTTT. Its protein product is CASSLWAGKGTFSGNTIYF.

Only one count was recorded for this clone. The chain employs TRBV28 and TRBJ1-2; D possibly corresponds to TRBD1 (5 bases). Germline CDR1 and CDR2: MDHEN and SYDVKM. The CDR3 is 13 amino acids. V was clipped by 4 bases and J by 7 bases, with 13 bases between them. The CDR3 coding sequence is TGTGCCAGCAGTTCCGGGACGGACTTTGGCTACACCTTC. This translates into CASSSGTDFGYTF.

This chain joins TRBV6-2 or TRBV6-3 and TRBJ2-1; TRBD2 matches at 10 bases. J was trimmed by 10 bases and V by 4 bases; bases with no gene match: 10. This CDR3 has 15 residues. Germline CDR1 is MNHEY and CDR2 is SVGEGT. In DNA form, the CDR3 reads TGTGCCAGCAGTTCTCGGCTAGCGGGAGAAGGGGAGCAGTTCTTC. Its protein is CASSSRLAGEGEQFF.

The chain is built from TRBV5-4 and TRBJ1-2; 7 bases fit TRBD1. The trim removed 4 bases at V and 1 base at J, leaving 4 bases unmatched. Per germline, CDR1 SGHNT and CDR2 YYREEE (reference sequence). The CDR3 consists of 14 residues. The CDR3 DNA is TGTGCCAGCAGCCAGGGACAGAATAACTATGGCTACACCTTC. This translates into CASSQGQNNYGYTF.

The rearrangement uses TRBV5-6 and TRBJ2-1; the match to TRBD2 covers 10 bases. The CDR3 consists of 15 residues. Germline V CDR1 and CDR2: SGHDT, YYEEEE. V was pared by 0 bases and J by 6 bases, with 3 bases of the junction left unmatched. CDR3 residues: CASSLGTSGANEQFF. The CDR3 nucleotides are TGTGCCAGCAGCTTGGGAACTAGCGGGGCCAATGAGCAGTTCTTC.

V usage is TRBV6-1 and J usage is TRBJ2-1; the D gene is possibly TRBD1 (5 bases). The length of the CDR3 is 15 residues. Germline values: CDR1 MNHNS, CDR2 SASEGT. Trimming removed 2 bases at V and 2 bases at J, with 10 bases between. CDR3 DNA sequence: TGTGCCAGCAGTGAACCAGGGTTTGCCTACAATGAGCAGTTCTTC. Translating it yields CASSEPGFAYNEQFF.

V is TRBV9 and J is TRBJ1-3, with a tentative D call TRBD1 (5 bases). This CDR3 has 16 residues. V shed 0 bases and J shed 0 bases, with 10 bases lying between them. Germline V gene sequence: CDR1 SGDLS, CDR2 YYNGEE. The CDR3 region has the DNA TGTGCCAGCAGCGTAGCCGGGACGGCCTCTGGAAACACCATATATTTT. The encoded protein is CASSVAGTASGNTIYF.

The chain has TRBV2 and TRBJ1-5; 9 positions agree with TRBD1. The CDR3 is made up of 12 amino acids. The junction had 3 bases not matched to a gene; V was cut back by 4 bases and J by 11 bases. Per germline, CDR1 SNHLY and CDR2 FYNNEI. The CDR3 nucleotides are TGTGCCAGCAGTGGGGACAGGGATGCCCAGCATTTT. Amino acids: CASSGDRDAQHF. Full variable domain (rest looked up from reference TRBV2 and TRBJ1-5): EPEVTQTPSHQVTQMGQEVILRCVPISNHLYFYWYRQILGQKVEFLVSFYNNEISEKSEIFDDQFSVERPDGSNFTLKIRSTKLEDSAMYFCASSGDRDAQHFGDGTRLSIL.

V is TRBV7-9 and J is TRBJ1-1, with 8 bases aligning to TRBD1. The CDR3 extends over 15 amino acids. Germline V lookup: CDR1 SEHNR, CDR2 FQNEAQ (reference sequence). V lost 3 bases to trimming and J lost 7 bases; unmatched junction nucleotides: 10. The CDR3 nucleotides are TGTGCCAGCAGCTTCCGGGACAGGTCAAGAGGTGAAGCTTTCTTT. Protein product: CASSFRDRSRGEAFF. The full variable domain, with the rest looked up from reference TRBV7-9 and TRBJ1-1, is DTGVSQNPRHKITKRGQNVTFRCDPISEHNRLYWYRQTLGQGPEFLTYFQNEAQLEKSRLLSDRFSAERPKGSFSTLEIQRTEQGDSAMYLCASSFRDRSRGEAFFGQGTRLTVV.

This sequence joins TRBV20-1 and TRBJ1-2; D is uncertain. The V gene's germline CDR1 is DFQATT and CDR2 SNEGSKA (reference sequence). V was cut by 0 bases and J by 8 bases, with 7 bases left in between. This CDR3 spans 11 amino acids. CDR3 sequence: CSARELRGYTF. In DNA form, the CDR3 reads TGCAGTGCTAGAGAGCTTCGAGGCTACACCTTC.

DNA for the CDR3: TGTGCCAGCAGCCCGGGACAGGGGGCCCAGCCCCAGCATTTT. Translating gives CASSPGQGAQPQHF. V usage is TRBV6-5 and J usage is TRBJ1-5; 12 bases agree with TRBD1. Germline V gene sequence: CDR1 MNHEY, CDR2 SVGAGI. CDR3 length equals 14 residues. V was clipped by 6 bases and J by 7 bases; unmatched bases: 4.

The rearrangement joins TRBV28 to TRBJ1-5, with D hard to call. V dropped 2 bases and J dropped 9 bases, with 11 bases sitting between them. Germline-derived CDR1 and CDR2 are MDHEN and SYDVKM. The CDR3 loop spans 13 amino acids. The CDR3 coding sequence is TGTGCCAGCAGTTTACACAGAGCCAGGCCCCAGCATTTT. It is translated as CASSLHRARPQHF.

The chain links TRBV21-1 to TRBJ2-1; the listed D gene, TRBD2, was not tested against the DNA. TRBV21-1 is marked as a pseudogene. The CDR3 extends over 13 amino acids. CDR3 sequence (DNA): TGTGCCAGCACGGAGGACCCGTCCGGTGAGCAGTTCTTC. Translating it yields CASTEDPSGEQFF.

J is TRBJ1-5 and V is TRBV7-2; D is uncertain. Trimming removed 1 base at V and 7 bases at J, with 11 bases between. Per germline, CDR1 SGHTA and CDR2 FQGNSA. The CDR3 loop spans 14 amino acids. CDR3 loop: CASSLVLGNQPQHF. For the CDR3, the DNA is TGTGCCAGCAGCTTAGTCTTGGGGAACCAGCCCCAGCATTTT. The full variable domain, completed using reference TRBV7-2 and TRBJ1-5, is GAGVSQSPSNKVTEKGKDVELRCDPISGHTALYWYRQSLGQGLEFLIYFQGNSAPDKSGLPSDRFSAERTGGSVSTLTIQRTQQEDSAVYLCASSLVLGNQPQHFGDGTRLSIL.

This clone showed up just a few times. V and J are TRBV6-4 and TRBJ2-3; possible D gene TRBD2, 6 bases. Germline lookup yields CDR1 MRHNA and CDR2 SNTAGT. Deletions cut 5 bases from V and 5 bases from J, with 11 bases between. CDR3 length: 13 amino acids. CDR3 amino acids: CASSRTSLDTQYF. CDR3 nucleotide sequence: TGTGCCAGCAGTCGTACTAGCTTAGATACGCAGTATTTT.

This sequence joins TRBV11-3 and TRBJ2-7, with 8 nucleotides matching TRBD1. The germline gives CDR1 SGHNT, CDR2 YENEEA. This CDR3 contains 13 residues. The trim removed 3 bases at V and 8 bases at J, leaving 6 bases unmatched. This chain's CDR3 is CASSFRQGSKQYF. The CDR3 coding sequence is TGTGCCAGCAGCTTTAGACAGGGGAGCAAGCAGTACTTC.

CDR3 in DNA: TGTGCCAGCCTGTCTTTAGTAGGTGAAAAACTGTTTTTT. Protein product: CASLSLVGEKLFF. This chain uses TRBV5-8 with TRBJ1-4; D is unclear. V lost 7 bases and J 7 bases, leaving 14 bases between the germline ends. The CDR3 runs 13 residues. Germline V gene lookup returns CDR1 SGHTS and CDR2 YDEGEE.

The V gene is TRBV4-2, the J gene TRBJ2-7; D unresolved. In germline, CDR1 is LGHNA, CDR2 YNFKEQ. Trimming cost V 5 bases and J 1 base, with 9 bases left between them. The CDR3 totals 13 residues. CDR3 DNA: TGTGCCAGCAGCAGGACGGAGTCCTACGAGCAGTACTTC. Protein sequence: CASSRTESYEQYF.

This chain links TRBV30 with TRBJ2-3, with D perhaps TRBD1 (6 bases). Germline CDR1 reads GTSNPN; CDR2 reads SVGIG (reference sequence). The CDR3 has 12 amino acids. V lost 5 bases and J lost 3, with 9 bases in between. CDR3 nucleotide sequence: TGTGCCTGGTCAGACAGGACAGATACGCAGTATTTT. This codes for CAWSDRTDTQYF. The variable domain in full, completed from reference TRBV30 and TRBJ2-3, reads SQTIHQWPATLVQPVGSPLSLECTVEGTSNPNLYWYRQAAGRGLQLLFYSVGIGQISSEVPQNLSASRPQDRQFILSSKKLLLSDSGFYLCAWSDRTDTQYFGPGTRLTVL.